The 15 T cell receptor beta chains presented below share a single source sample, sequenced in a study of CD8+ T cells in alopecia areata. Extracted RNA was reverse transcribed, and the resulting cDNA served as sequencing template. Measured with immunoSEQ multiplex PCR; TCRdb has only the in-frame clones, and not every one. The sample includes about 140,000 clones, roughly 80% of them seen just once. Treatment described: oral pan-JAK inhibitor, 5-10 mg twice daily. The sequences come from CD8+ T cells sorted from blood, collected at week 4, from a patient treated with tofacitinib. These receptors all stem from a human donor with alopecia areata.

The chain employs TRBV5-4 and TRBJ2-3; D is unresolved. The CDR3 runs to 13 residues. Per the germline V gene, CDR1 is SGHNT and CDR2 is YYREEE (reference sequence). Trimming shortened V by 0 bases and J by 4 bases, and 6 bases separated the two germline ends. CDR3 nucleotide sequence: TGTGCCAGCAGCTTGGAGGCCCCAGATACGCAGTATTTT. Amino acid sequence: CASSLEAPDTQYF.

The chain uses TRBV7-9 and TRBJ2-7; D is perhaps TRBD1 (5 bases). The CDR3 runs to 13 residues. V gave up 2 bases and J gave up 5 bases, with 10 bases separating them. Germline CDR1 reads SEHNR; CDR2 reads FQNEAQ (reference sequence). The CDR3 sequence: CASSLTDRHEQYF. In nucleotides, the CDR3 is TGTGCCAGCAGCTTAACAGACAGACACGAGCAGTACTTC.

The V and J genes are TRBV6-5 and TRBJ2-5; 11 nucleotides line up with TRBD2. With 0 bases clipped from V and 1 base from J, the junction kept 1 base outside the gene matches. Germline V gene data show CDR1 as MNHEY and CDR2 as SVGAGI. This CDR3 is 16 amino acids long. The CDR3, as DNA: TGTGCCAGCAGTTACTCGACTAGCGGGGCCCAAGAGACCCAGTACTTC. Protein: CASSYSTSGAQETQYF.

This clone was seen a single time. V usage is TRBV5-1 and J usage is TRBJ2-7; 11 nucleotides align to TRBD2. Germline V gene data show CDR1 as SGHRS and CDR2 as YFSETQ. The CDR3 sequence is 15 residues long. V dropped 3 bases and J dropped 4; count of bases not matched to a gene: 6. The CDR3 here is CASSWTGTSGYEQYF. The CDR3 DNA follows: TGCGCCAGCAGCTGGACCGGGACTAGCGGATACGAGCAGTACTTC.

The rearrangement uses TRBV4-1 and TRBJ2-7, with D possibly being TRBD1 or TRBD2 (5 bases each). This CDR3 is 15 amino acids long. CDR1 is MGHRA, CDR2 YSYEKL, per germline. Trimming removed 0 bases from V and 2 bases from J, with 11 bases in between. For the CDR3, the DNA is TGCGCCAGCAGCCAAGAGTCGGGACCCCCCTACGAGCAGTACTTC. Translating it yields CASSQESGPPYEQYF.

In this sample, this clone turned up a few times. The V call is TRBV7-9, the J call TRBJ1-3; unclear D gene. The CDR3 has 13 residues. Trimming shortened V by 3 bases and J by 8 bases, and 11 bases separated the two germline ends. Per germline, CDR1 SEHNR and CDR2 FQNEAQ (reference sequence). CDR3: CASSLSLTDTIYF. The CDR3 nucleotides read TGTGCCAGCAGCTTGTCCCTGACGGACACCATATATTTT.

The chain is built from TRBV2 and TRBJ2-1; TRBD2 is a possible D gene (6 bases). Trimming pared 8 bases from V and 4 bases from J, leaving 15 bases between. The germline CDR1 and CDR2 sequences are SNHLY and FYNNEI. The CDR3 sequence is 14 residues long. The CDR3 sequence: CASGGSLLYNEQFF. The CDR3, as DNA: TGTGCCAGCGGGGGGTCCTTACTGTACAATGAGCAGTTCTTC.

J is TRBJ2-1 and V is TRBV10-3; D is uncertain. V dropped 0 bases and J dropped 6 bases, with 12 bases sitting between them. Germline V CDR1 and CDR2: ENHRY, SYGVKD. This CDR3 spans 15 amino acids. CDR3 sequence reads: CAISESTRLRNEQFF. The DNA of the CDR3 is TGTGCCATCAGTGAGTCCACCCGGCTACGCAATGAGCAGTTCTTC.

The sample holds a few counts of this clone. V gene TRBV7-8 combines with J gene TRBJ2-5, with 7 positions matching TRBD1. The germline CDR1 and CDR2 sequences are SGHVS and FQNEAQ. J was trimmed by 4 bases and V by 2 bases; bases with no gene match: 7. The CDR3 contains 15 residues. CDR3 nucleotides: TGTGCCAGCAGCTTACGTGACAGGGTTCGAGAGACCCAGTACTTC. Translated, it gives CASSLRDRVRETQYF.

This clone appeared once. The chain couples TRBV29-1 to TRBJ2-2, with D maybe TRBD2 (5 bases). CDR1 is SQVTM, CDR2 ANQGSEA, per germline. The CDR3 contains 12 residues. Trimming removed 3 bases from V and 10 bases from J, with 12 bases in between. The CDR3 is CSVESGSLELFF. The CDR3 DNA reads TGCAGCGTTGAGTCGGGATCGCTGGAGCTGTTTTTT.

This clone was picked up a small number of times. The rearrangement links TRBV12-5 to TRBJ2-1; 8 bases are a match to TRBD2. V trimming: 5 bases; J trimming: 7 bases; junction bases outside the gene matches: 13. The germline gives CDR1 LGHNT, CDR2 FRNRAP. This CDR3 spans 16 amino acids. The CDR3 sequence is CASGPPLRGVKNEQFF. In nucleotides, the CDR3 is TGTGCTAGTGGTCCCCCTTTGCGGGGGGTGAAGAATGAGCAGTTCTTC.

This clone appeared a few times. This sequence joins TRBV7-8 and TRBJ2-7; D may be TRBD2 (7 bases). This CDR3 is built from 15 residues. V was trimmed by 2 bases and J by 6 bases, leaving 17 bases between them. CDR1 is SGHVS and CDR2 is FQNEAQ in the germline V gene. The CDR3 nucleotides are TGTGCCAGCAGCTTAAACGGGGGGCCCGGAAGCGAGCAGTACTTC. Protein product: CASSLNGGPGSEQYF.

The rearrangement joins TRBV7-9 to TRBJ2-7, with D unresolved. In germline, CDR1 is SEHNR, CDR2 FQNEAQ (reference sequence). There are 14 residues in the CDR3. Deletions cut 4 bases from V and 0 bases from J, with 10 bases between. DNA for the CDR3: TGTGCCAGCAGCTCCGTGTCGGTCTCCTACGAGCAGTACTTC. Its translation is CASSSVSVSYEQYF.

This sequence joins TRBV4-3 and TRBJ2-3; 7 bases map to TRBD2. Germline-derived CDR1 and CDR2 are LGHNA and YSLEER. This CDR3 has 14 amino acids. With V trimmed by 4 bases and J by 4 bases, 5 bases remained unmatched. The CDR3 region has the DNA TGCGCCAGCAGCCCGGATGGGGGGGCAGATACGCAGTATTTT. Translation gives CASSPDGGADTQYF.

CDR3 DNA sequence: TGTGCCAGCAGCTCGTTCGGAGAAGCCTACGAGCAGTACTTC. Its translation is CASSSFGEAYEQYF. This chain joins TRBV5-6 and TRBJ2-7; D ambiguous. The V end lost 3 bases, the J end lost 2 bases, and 12 bases lay between the germline ends. The CDR3 loop spans 14 amino acids. Germline V gives CDR1 SGHDT, CDR2 YYEEEE.